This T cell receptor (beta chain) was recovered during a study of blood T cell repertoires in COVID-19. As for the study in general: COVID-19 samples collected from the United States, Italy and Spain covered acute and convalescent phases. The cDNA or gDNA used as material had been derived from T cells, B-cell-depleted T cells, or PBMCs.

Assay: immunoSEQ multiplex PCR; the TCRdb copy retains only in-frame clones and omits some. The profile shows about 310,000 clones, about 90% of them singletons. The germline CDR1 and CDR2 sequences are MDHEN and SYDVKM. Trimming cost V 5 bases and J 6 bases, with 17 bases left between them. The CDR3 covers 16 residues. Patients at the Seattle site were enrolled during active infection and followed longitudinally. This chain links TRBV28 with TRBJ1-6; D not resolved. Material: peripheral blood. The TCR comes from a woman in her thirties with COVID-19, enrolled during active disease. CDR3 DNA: TGTGCCAGCAGTCAAAAAGGAGGTGGGTCTAATTCACCCCTCCACTTT. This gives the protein CASSQKGGGSNSPLHF. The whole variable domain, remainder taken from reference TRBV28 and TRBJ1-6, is DVKVTQSSRYLVKRTGEKVFLECVQDMDHENMFWYRQDPGLGLRLIYFSYDVKMKEKGDIPEGYSVSREKKERFSLILESASTNQTSMYLCASSQKGGGSNSPLHFGNGTRLTVT.